Shown below are 9 T cell receptor beta chains from a single sample sequenced in a study of blood T cell repertoires in COVID-19 (TCRdb year 2020). The protocol used for the library was the immunoSEQ multiplex PCR assay. TCRdb took this table from immuneACCESS and kept in-frame rearrangements with V and J called. Such tables lack part of the clones; where checked against another copy, unresolved V genes explain under half of the gap, and the rest is unexplained. The sample has some 45,000 clones on record, approximately 86% of them singletons. The ten biggest clones cover approximately 7.6% of the sample. The specimen sequenced was peripheral blood. These receptor sequences come from an elderly man in a cohort sampled during active COVID-19.

Only one count was recorded for this clone. The chain recombines TRBV5-1 with TRBJ1-2; D ambiguous. V lost 0 bases and J lost 7, with 13 bases in between. The CDR3 consists of 14 residues. From germline, CDR1 is SGHRS and CDR2 YFSETQ. CDR3 amino acids: CASSLGPEMRGYTF. The CDR3 bases are TGCGCCAGCAGCTTGGGGCCGGAGATGCGTGGCTACACCTTC.

The V and J genes are TRBV28 and TRBJ1-5; maybe TRBD1 (5 bases). V was clipped by 3 bases and J by 3 bases, with 18 bases between them. Per the germline V gene, CDR1 is MDHEN and CDR2 is SYDVKM. CDR3 length: 17 amino acids. The CDR3 region has the DNA TGTGCCAGCAGTTTCGCTCGGGGACGGGGGTACAATCAGCCCCAGCATTTT. Translating gives CASSFARGRGYNQPQHF.

The chain links TRBV18 to TRBJ1-1, with 9 bases that match TRBD1. After removal of 3 bases from V and 1 base from J, the junction contained 6 bases not matched to a gene. The germline V gene encodes CDR1 KGHSH and CDR2 LQKENI. CDR3 length: 16 amino acids. The CDR3 nucleotides read TGTGCCAGCTCACCTATAATGGGACAGGGGAACACTGAAGCTTTCTTT. Encoded protein: CASSPIMGQGNTEAFF.

The chain joins TRBV27 to TRBJ2-1; D is undetermined. V lost 6 bases and J lost 0, with 15 bases in between. In germline, CDR1 is MNHEY, CDR2 SMNVEV (reference sequence). The CDR3 contains 16 residues. This CDR3 is CASRAYGHSSYNEQFF. DNA of the CDR3: TGTGCCAGCAGAGCATATGGGCATAGCTCCTACAATGAGCAGTTCTTC.

The chain joins TRBV7-8 to TRBJ1-2, with TRBD1 identical over 7 bases. The CDR3 extends over 13 amino acids. Trimming cost V 3 bases and J 4 bases; bases outside gene matches: 2. Per germline, CDR1 SGHVS and CDR2 FQNEAQ. The CDR3 reads CASSFDRAYGYTF. CDR3 sequence (DNA): TGTGCCAGCAGCTTTGACAGGGCCTATGGCTACACCTTC.

V and J are TRBV24-1 and TRBJ2-1; 10 bases line up with TRBD1. Germline assignment: CDR1 KGHDR and CDR2 SFDVKD. The CDR3 totals 16 residues. Trimming cost V 6 bases and J 8 bases; bases outside gene matches: 12. The DNA for the CDR3 is TGTGCCACCAGTAAGACCGGGACAGGGGTAAGAGATGAGCAGTTCTTC. As protein: CATSKTGTGVRDEQFF.

The chain couples TRBV7-2 to TRBJ1-5; TRBD1 aligns across 7 bases. This CDR3 is built from 15 residues. The germline V gene encodes CDR1 SGHTA and CDR2 FQGNSA. V gave up 7 bases and J gave up 3 bases; unmatched junction bases: 9. The chain's CDR3 is CASTPEGQINQPQHF. The CDR3 nucleotides are TGTGCCAGCACCCCTGAGGGACAGATCAATCAGCCCCAGCATTTT.

This clone came up a few times. V is TRBV9 and J is TRBJ2-1; 10 bases fit TRBD2. The CDR3 loop spans 17 amino acids. Germline V gene lookup returns CDR1 SGDLS and CDR2 YYNGEE. V was clipped by 0 bases and J by 2 bases; unmatched bases: 5. The CDR3 DNA is TGTGCCAGCAGCGTAGCTCCTAGCGGGGGAACCTACAATGAGCAGTTCTTC. It is translated as CASSVAPSGGTYNEQFF.

This chain joins TRBV5-6 and TRBJ2-3; 8 bases are shared with TRBD1. The ends lost 3 bases at V and 2 bases at J; junction bases unmatched: 2. CDR1 is SGHDT and CDR2 is YYEEEE in the germline V gene. The CDR3 contains 14 residues. The CDR3 coding sequence is TGTGCCAGCAGCTCAGGGGGCCACACAGATACGCAGTATTTT. The encoded protein is CASSSGGHTDTQYF.